A selection of T cell receptor beta chains follows, all from one sample in a study of blood T cell repertoires in COVID-19. The assay was immunoSEQ multiplex PCR, and TCRdb's table has in-frame clones only and misses some. This table has 400,000 to 500,000 clones, 70% to 90% appearing once. Sample: PBMCs or T cells enriched from blood (not recorded which). These receptors all come from a woman under 30 who had been exposed to COVID-19. Both conserved end residues are part of each CDR3.

TRBJ2-7,TRBV18,CASSPGPLASYEQYF
TRBJ2-7,TRBV19,CATSTGGGGQYF
TRBJ2-7,TRBV21-1,CASRSTGGNLHEQYF
TRBJ2-7,TRBV20-1,CSASRGGTGFYEQYF
TRBJ1-2,TRBV7-9,CASSRGQVYGYTF
TRBJ2-1,TRBV7-8,CASSLVGAGNEQFF
TRBJ2-5,TRBV7-7,CASSLVPGNNAQYF
TRBJ2-7,TRBV19,CASSPGGSSYEQYF
TRBJ1-5,TRBV27,CASSLFGTANSNQPQHF
TRBJ2-1,TRBV7-2,CASSLVPDRRFLRNEQFF
TRBJ1-6,TRBV7-2,CASSPLGQTANSPLHF
TRBJ1-5,TRBV30,CAWSGQGHQPQHF
TRBJ2-3,TRBV4-3,CASSQDPPDRGGTQYF
TRBJ1-1,TRBV4-2,CASSQDRTDTEAFF
TRBJ2-1,TRBV5-1,CASSFTSGRPEYNEQFF
TRBJ2-7,TRBV7-9,CASSSEGGIGGGYYEQYF
TRBJ1-1,TRBV27,CASSFLLTDEAFF
TRBJ2-1,TRBV19,CASSRLAGGVYNEQFF
TRBJ2-7,TRBV28,CASIPGRNYEQYF
TRBJ2-1,TRBV6-5,CASSFPGDWTYNEQFF
TRBJ2-7,TRBV6-5,CASSPDRGVFEQYF
TRBJ1-1,TRBV15,CATSRDFDRGTEAFF
TRBJ2-7,TRBV2,CASSEWMDRATHTSSYEQYF
TRBJ1-4,TRBV28,CASSTDRYNEKLFF